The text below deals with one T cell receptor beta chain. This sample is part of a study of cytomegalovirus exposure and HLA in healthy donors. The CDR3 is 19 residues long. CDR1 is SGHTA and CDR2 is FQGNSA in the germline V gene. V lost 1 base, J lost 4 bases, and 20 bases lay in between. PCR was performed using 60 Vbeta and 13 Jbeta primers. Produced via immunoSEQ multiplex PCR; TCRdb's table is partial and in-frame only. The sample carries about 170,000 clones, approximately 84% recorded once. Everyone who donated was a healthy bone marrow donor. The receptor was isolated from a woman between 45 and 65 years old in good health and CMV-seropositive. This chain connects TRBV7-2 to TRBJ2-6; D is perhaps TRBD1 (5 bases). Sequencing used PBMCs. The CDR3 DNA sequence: TGTGCCAGCAGCTTAGGTCCGACAGCATCCTGGGAAGGGGCCAACGTCCTGACTTTC. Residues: CASSLGPTASWEGANVLTF.